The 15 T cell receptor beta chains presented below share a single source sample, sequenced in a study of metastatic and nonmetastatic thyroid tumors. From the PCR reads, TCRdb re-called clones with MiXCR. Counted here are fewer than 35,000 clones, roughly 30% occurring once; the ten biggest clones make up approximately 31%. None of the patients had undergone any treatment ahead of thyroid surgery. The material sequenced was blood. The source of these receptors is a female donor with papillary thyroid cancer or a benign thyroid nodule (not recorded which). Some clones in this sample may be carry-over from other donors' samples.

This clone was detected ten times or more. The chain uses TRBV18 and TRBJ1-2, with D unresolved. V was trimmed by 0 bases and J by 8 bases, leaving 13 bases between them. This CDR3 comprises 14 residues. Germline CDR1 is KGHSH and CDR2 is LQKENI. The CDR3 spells CASSPPAGLAGYTF. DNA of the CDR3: TGTGCCAGCTCACCACCGGCTGGGTTAGCGGGCTACACCTTC.

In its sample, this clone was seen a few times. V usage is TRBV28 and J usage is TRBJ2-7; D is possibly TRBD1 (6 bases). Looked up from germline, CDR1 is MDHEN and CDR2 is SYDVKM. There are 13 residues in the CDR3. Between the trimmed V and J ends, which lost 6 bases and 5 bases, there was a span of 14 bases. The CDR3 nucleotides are TGTGCCAGCAGGCACAGGGAGTACAACGAGCAGTACTTC. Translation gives CASRHREYNEQYF.

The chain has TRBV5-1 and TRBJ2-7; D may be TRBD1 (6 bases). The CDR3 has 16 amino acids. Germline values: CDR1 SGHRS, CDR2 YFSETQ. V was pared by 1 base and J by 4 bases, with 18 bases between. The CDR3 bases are TGCGCCAGCAGCTTGATCAACAGGGATCGGCCTTACGAGCAGTACTTC. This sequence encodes CASSLINRDRPYEQYF.

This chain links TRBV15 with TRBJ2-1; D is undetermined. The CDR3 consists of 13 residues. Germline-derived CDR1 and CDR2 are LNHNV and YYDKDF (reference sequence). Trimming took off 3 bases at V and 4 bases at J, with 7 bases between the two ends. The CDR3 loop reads CATSSPPYNEQFF. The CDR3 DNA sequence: TGTGCCACCAGCAGTCCCCCATACAATGAGCAGTTCTTC.

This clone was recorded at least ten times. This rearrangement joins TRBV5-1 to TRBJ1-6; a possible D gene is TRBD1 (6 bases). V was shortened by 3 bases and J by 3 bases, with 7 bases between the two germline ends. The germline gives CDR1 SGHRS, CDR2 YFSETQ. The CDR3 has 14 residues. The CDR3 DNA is TGCGCCAGCAGCTCGGACAGCTATAATTCACCCCTCCACTTT. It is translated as CASSSDSYNSPLHF.

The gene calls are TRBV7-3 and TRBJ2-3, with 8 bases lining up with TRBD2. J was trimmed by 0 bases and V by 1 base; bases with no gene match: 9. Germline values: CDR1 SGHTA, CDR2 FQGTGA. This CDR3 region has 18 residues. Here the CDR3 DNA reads TGTGCCAGCAGCTTAATTCCACTAGCGGAGACTAGCACAGATACGCAGTATTTT. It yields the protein CASSLIPLAETSTDTQYF.

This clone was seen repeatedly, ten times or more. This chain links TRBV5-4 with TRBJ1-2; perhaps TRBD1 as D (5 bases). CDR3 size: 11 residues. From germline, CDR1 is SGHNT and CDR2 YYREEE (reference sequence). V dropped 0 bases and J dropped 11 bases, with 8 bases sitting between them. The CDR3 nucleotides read TGTGCCAGCAGCTTGGATCAGGGTTACACCTTC. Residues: CASSLDQGYTF.

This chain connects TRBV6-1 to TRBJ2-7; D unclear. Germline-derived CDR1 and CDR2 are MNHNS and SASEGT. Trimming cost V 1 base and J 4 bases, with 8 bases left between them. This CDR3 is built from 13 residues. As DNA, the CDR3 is TGTGCCAGCAGTGAAGAGGTCGGTTACGAGCAGTACTTC. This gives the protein CASSEEVGYEQYF.

The CDR3 DNA follows: TGTGCCAGCAGGGGGGCTAGCGGGATTGAGACCCAGTACTTC. Translation gives CASRGASGIETQYF. The chain recombines TRBV9 with TRBJ2-5; 9 nucleotides agree with TRBD2. Germline CDR1 reads SGDLS; CDR2 reads YYNGEE. This CDR3 region has 14 residues. J gave up 5 bases and V 5 bases, and 7 bases lay outside the gene matches.

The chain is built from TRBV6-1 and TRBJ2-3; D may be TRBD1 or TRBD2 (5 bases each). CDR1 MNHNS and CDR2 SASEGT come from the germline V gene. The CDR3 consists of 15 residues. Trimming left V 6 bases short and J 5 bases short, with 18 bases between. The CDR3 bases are TGTGCCAGCAGGCCCGGGACGGCCGATAAAGATACGCAGTATTTT. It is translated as CASRPGTADKDTQYF.

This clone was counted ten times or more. The CDR3, as DNA: TGTGCCAGCAGCTCGGGCTCTACGGGGAATGAGCAGTTCTTC. Amino acids: CASSSGSTGNEQFF. The chain employs TRBV13 and TRBJ2-1; the D gene is possibly TRBD2 (5 bases). Germline values: CDR1 PRHDT, CDR2 FYEKMQ (reference sequence). Trimming took off 4 bases at V and 7 bases at J, with 14 bases between the two ends. The CDR3 has 14 amino acids.

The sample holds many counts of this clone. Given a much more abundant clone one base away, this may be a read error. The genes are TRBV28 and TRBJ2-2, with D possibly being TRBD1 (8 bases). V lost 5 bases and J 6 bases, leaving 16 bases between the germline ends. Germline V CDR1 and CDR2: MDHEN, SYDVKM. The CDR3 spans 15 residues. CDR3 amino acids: CASSLTGGGAGELFF. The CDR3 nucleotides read TGTGCCAGCAGTCTCACAGGGGGGGGGGCCGGGGAGCTGTTTTTT.

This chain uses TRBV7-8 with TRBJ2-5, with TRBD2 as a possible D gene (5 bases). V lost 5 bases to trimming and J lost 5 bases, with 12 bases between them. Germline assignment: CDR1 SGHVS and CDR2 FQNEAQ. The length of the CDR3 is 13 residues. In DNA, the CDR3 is TGTGCCAGCAGCCCAGTTGGCGGGGAGACCCAGTACTTC. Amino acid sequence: CASSPVGGETQYF.

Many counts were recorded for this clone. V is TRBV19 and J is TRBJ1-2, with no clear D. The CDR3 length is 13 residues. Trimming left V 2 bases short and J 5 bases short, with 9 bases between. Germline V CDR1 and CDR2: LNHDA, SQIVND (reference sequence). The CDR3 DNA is TGTGCCAGTAGTATATATGCCGGGTATGGCTACACCTTC. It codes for CASSIYAGYGYTF.

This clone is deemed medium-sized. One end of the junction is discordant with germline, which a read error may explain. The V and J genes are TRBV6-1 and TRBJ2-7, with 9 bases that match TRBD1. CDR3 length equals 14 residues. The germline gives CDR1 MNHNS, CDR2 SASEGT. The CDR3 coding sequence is TGTGCCACCAGTTTCGGGACAGGGAATTACGAGCAGTACTTC. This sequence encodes CATSFGTGNYEQYF.